What follows are 15 T cell receptor beta chains derived from one specimen sequenced in a study of blood T cell repertoires in COVID-19. Profiling relied on immunoSEQ multiplex PCR, and the TCRdb table lists in-frame clones only, not all of them. Altogether tens of thousands of clones are present, approximately 84% being singletons, with the ten largest covering roughly 2.5%. The material sequenced was peripheral blood. These receptors originate from a man between 45 and 60 years old with acute or convalescent COVID-19.

The chain couples TRBV12-3 or TRBV12-4 to TRBJ1-1; D is unresolved. The CDR3 runs 13 residues. Trimming shortened V by 6 bases and J by 0 bases, and 8 bases separated the two germline ends. CDR3 protein: CASSRDMNTEAFF. The CDR3 coding sequence is TGTGCCAGCAGCCGAGATATGAACACTGAAGCTTTCTTT.

The rearrangement joins TRBV29-1 to TRBJ2-5, with 11 nucleotides matching TRBD2. The CDR3 runs 14 residues. J gave up 5 bases and V 3 bases, and 5 bases lay outside the gene matches. Germline CDR1 reads SQVTM; CDR2 reads ANQGSEA. CDR3 loop: CSVDIAGGLETQYF. DNA of the CDR3: TGCAGCGTTGATATAGCGGGAGGGCTGGAGACCCAGTACTTC.

The rearrangement uses TRBV28 and TRBJ2-7; D is perhaps TRBD2 (5 bases). The V gene lost 3 bases and the J gene lost 3 bases, with 12 bases spanning the gap. From germline, CDR1 is MDHEN and CDR2 SYDVKM. The CDR3 consists of 14 residues. CDR3 sequence reads: CASSFEGYLYEQYF. The CDR3 DNA reads as TGTGCCAGCAGTTTTGAGGGCTACCTCTACGAGCAGTACTTC.

This clone has only one observation. The rearrangement joins TRBV19 to TRBJ1-1; D not resolved. V was pared by 0 bases and J by 11 bases, with 13 bases between. CDR3 size: 13 residues. CDR1 and CDR2 (germline): LNHDA, SQIVND (reference sequence). Here the CDR3 DNA reads TGTGCCAGTAGTATAGATCGGGAGGGCCGGGCTTTCTTT. Translating it yields CASSIDREGRAFF.

The chain links TRBV6-5 to TRBJ2-2; possibly TRBD1 for D (5 bases). The CDR3 sequence is 16 residues long. Per the germline V gene, CDR1 is MNHEY and CDR2 is SVGAGI. V lost 3 bases, J lost 0 bases, and 11 bases lay in between. CDR3 protein: CASSYNRRTNTGELFF. DNA for the CDR3: TGTGCCAGCAGTTATAACAGGAGAACGAACACCGGGGAGCTGTTTTTT.

This clone counts as medium-sized. This chain joins TRBV27 and TRBJ2-1, with D possibly matching TRBD1 (6 bases). V lost 5 bases and J 2 bases, leaving 13 bases between the germline ends. This CDR3 contains 15 residues. Germline CDR1 is MNHEY and CDR2 is SMNVEV (reference sequence). The CDR3 region is CASSPGTTTYNEQFF. The CDR3 DNA is TGTGCCAGCAGTCCGGGGACAACTACCTACAATGAGCAGTTCTTC.

This clone has a handful of counts. This rearrangement joins TRBV5-1 to TRBJ2-1; 10 positions match TRBD2. This CDR3 spans 15 amino acids. With V trimmed by 5 bases and J by 0 bases, 2 bases remained unmatched. CDR1 SGHRS and CDR2 YFSETQ come from the germline V gene. The DNA for the CDR3 is TGCGCCAGCAGGGCTAGCGGGAGCTCCTACAATGAGCAGTTCTTC. Its translation: CASRASGSSYNEQFF.

J is TRBJ2-3 and V is TRBV5-6, with TRBD1 matching 10 bases. The J segment lost 6 bases and the V segment lost 5 bases, leaving 6 bases of the junction unmatched. Germline V gives CDR1 SGHDT, CDR2 YYEEEE. This CDR3 is built from 14 residues. CDR3 sequence reads: CASRAGTGADTQYF. The CDR3 DNA reads as TGTGCCAGCAGGGCCGGGACAGGGGCCGATACGCAGTATTTT.

CDR3 amino acids: CASSVSGEGGELFF. CDR3 coding DNA: TGTGCCAGCAGCGTAAGCGGAGAGGGCGGGGAGCTGTTTTTT. The chain employs TRBV9 and TRBJ2-2; TRBD2 might be the D (5 bases). The CDR3 runs to 14 residues. CDR1 is SGDLS and CDR2 is YYNGEE in the germline V gene. The V end was cut by 1 base, the J end by 7 bases, with 11 bases between.

This clone was seen a few times. The chain couples TRBV5-6 to TRBJ2-2; TRBD1 is a possible D gene (5 bases). Trimming left V 2 bases short and J 4 bases short, with 9 bases between. Per germline, CDR1 SGHDT and CDR2 YYEEEE. The CDR3 runs to 14 residues. CDR3 loop: CASSFPGITGELFF. Here the CDR3 DNA reads TGTGCCAGCAGCTTCCCAGGGATCACCGGGGAGCTGTTTTTT.

The V call is TRBV6-5, the J call TRBJ1-1; D is uncertain. The CDR3 runs to 13 residues. Trimming took 8 bases from V and 0 from J, leaving 10 bases between them. In germline, CDR1 is MNHEY, CDR2 SVGAGI. CDR3 in amino acids: CASSDYMNTEAFF. The CDR3 DNA reads as TGTGCCAGCTCCGATTACATGAACACTGAAGCTTTCTTT.

CDR3 in amino acids: CASSPLSGLAGPGILTDTQYF. The CDR3, as DNA: TGCGCCAGCAGCCCGCTTAGCGGCCTAGCGGGGCCGGGGATTCTCACAGATACGCAGTATTTT. The chain couples TRBV4-1 to TRBJ2-3; 9 bases fit TRBD2. Germline CDR1 is MGHRA and CDR2 is YSYEKL. The CDR3 covers 21 residues. Trimming removed 4 bases from V and 2 bases from J; junction bases left unmatched: 22.

This chain joins TRBV27 and TRBJ2-5; TRBD2 matches at 7 bases. Germline V lookup: CDR1 MNHEY, CDR2 SMNVEV (reference sequence). This CDR3 is built from 13 residues. V shed 5 bases, J shed 4 bases, and the junction held 4 bases outside the gene matches. The CDR3 sequence is CASSKPGGETQYF. The CDR3 region has the DNA TGTGCCAGCAGTAAGCCGGGGGGAGAGACCCAGTACTTC.

This clone was picked up a small number of times. The V call is TRBV10-2, the J call TRBJ2-5; D is uncertain. V lost 5 bases, J lost 2 bases, and 3 bases lay in between. CDR1 and CDR2 (germline): WSHSY, SAAADI. The CDR3 consists of 11 residues. CDR3 region: CASSSQETQYF. CDR3 bases: TGCGCCAGCAGTTCGCAAGAGACCCAGTACTTC.

This chain connects TRBV6-5 to TRBJ1-1; TRBD1 matches at 7 bases. The germline V gene has CDR1 MNHEY and CDR2 SVGAGI. J gave up 5 bases and V 5 bases, and 8 bases lay outside the gene matches. This CDR3 spans 14 amino acids. CDR3 region: CASSPQGFGTEAFF. The CDR3 DNA reads TGTGCCAGCAGTCCACAGGGGTTCGGAACTGAAGCTTTCTTT.